This T cell receptor (beta chain) is from a study of blood T cell repertoires in COVID-19. Some clones are missing from TCRdb's copy, which holds only in-frame ones; the method was immunoSEQ multiplex PCR. The sample consists of around 220,000 clones, roughly 90% of them appearing once. Trimming pared 7 bases from V and 5 bases from J, leaving 20 bases between. Germline CDR1 SNHLY, CDR2 FYNNEI. The CDR3 is 15 amino acids. The sequence came from a woman between 45 and 65 years old with acute or convalescent COVID-19. The V gene is TRBV2, the J gene TRBJ2-5, with a tentative D call TRBD2 (7 bases). The sample comprised peripheral blood. CDR3 nucleotide sequence: TGTGCCAGCACCCGGGGGACGGGGGGCAGGGAGACCCAGTACTTC. Translated, it gives CASTRGTGGRETQYF.